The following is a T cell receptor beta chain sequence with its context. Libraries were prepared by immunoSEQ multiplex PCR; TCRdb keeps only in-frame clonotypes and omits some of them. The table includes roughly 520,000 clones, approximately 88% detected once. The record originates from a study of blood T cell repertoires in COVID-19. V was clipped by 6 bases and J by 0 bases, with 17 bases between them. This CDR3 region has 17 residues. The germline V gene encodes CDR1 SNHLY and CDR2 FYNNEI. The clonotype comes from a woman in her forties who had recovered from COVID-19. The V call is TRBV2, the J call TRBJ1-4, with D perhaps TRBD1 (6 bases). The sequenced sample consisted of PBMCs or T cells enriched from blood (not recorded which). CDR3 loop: CASSGGQTKATNEKLFF. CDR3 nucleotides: TGTGCCAGCAGCGGTGGACAGACCAAAGCAACTAATGAAAAACTGTTTTTT.